This T cell receptor beta chain was sequenced during a study of beta chain features in type 1 diabetes. Each population that was sorted was more than 98% pure. Study-level points and caveats: Reduced insertions and increased deletions marked VDJ junctions in type 1 diabetes patients. Patients with Type 1 diabetes showed moderately but significantly shorter TCRB CDR3s in all four CD4+ subsets.

Trimming stripped 8 bases from V and 4 bases from J, with 16 bases between. Germline-derived CDR1 and CDR2 are MNHEY and SMNVEV (reference sequence). The CDR3 extends over 14 amino acids. Expressed TCRB transcripts were sequenced after all isolated RNA was converted to cDNA. Assay: immunoSEQ multiplex PCR; the TCRdb copy retains only in-frame clones and omits some. This repertoire shows around 290,000 clones, 7.5% to 9.5% found once; its top ten account for approximately 0.99%. This clone appeared a few times. The antigen is unknown. This TCR was sampled from a woman between 18 and 30 years old in good health. The chain joins TRBV27 to TRBJ2-3, with D possibly TRBD1 on 6 matching bases. Sample: central memory CD4+ T cells from blood. Here the CDR3 reads CASGSWGRADTQYF. CDR3 DNA: TGTGCCAGCGGGTCATGGGGGCGCGCAGATACGCAGTATTTT.